These 14 T cell receptor beta chains were all obtained from the same sample, sequenced in a study of T cell changes during pregnancy in multiple sclerosis. Profiling relied on immunoSEQ multiplex PCR, and the TCRdb table lists in-frame clones only, not all of them. This sample carries about 45,000 clones, approximately 91% of them seen once, and the ten largest clones take roughly 1.5%. Sequencing was carried out using PBMCs (not recorded whether the cells were cultured). The source of these receptors is a female donor with multiple sclerosis, enrolled in a pregnancy study.

This clone has only one observation. This chain uses TRBV29-1 with TRBJ2-5, with 10 nucleotides matching TRBD1. CDR1 and CDR2 from the germline V gene are SQVTM and ANQGSEA. The junction had 4 bases not matched to a gene; V was cut back by 3 bases and J by 6 bases. The CDR3 is 13 residues long. CDR3 sequence reads: CSVDRGQGKTQYF. In DNA, the CDR3 is TGCAGCGTTGACAGGGGACAGGGGAAGACCCAGTACTTC.

The CDR3 loop is CSVSRGQGGLEQYF. The CDR3 DNA reads TGCAGCGTCAGTCGTGGACAGGGTGGTTTGGAGCAGTACTTC. V usage is TRBV29-1 and J usage is TRBJ2-7, with 8 bases fitting TRBD1. The V gene end was trimmed by 6 bases and the J gene end by 7 bases; junction bases not matched to a gene: 14. CDR3 length: 14 amino acids. The germline gives CDR1 SQVTM, CDR2 ANQGSEA.

The V call is TRBV28, the J call TRBJ2-3; 14 positions agree with TRBD2. Trimming cost V 5 bases and J 7 bases; bases outside gene matches: 11. Germline V lookup: CDR1 MDHEN, CDR2 SYDVKM. The CDR3 has 17 residues. Here the CDR3 DNA reads TGTGCCAGCAGTCTCCGGACTAGCGGGAGGAGTGGGTATACGCAGTATTTT. This gives the protein CASSLRTSGRSGYTQYF.

This clone was seen a single time. The chain has TRBV18 and TRBJ1-3; D is ambiguous. V was pared by 2 bases and J by 4 bases, with 9 bases between. Looked up from germline, CDR1 is KGHSH and CDR2 is LQKENI. This CDR3 region has 14 residues. The CDR3 here is CASSPGRSGNTIYF. CDR3 nucleotide sequence: TGTGCCAGCTCACCAGGACGTTCGGGAAACACCATATATTTT.

J is TRBJ2-7 and V is TRBV27; a weak D match, TRBD1 (5 bases). The CDR3 is 14 amino acids. The V end was cut by 2 bases, the J end by 1 base, with 9 bases between. CDR1 MNHEY and CDR2 SMNVEV come from the germline V gene (reference sequence). In nucleotides, the CDR3 is TGTGCCAGCAGTTTAGGGGCAATGTCCTACGAGCAGTACTTC. Its protein product is CASSLGAMSYEQYF.

To note about this clone: One junction end disagrees with the germline gene, perhaps due to a read error. The genes are TRBV14 and TRBJ2-4; tentatively, D is TRBD1 or TRBD2 (6 bases each). Germline CDR1 SGHDN, CDR2 FVKESK. This CDR3 has 12 residues. CDR3 DNA: TGTGCCAGCAGCCAAGCGGGGGACACAGCCCACTTC. Amino acid sequence: CASSQAGDTAHF.

V gene TRBV6-1 combines with J gene TRBJ2-7; 9 bases line up with TRBD2. Trimming at V came to 7 bases and at J to 6 bases, leaving 7 bases not matched to a gene. Germline CDR1 MNHNS, CDR2 SASEGT. This CDR3 comprises 13 residues. Here the CDR3 reads CASTPSGTLEQYF. Written as DNA, the CDR3 is TGTGCCAGCACCCCTAGCGGGACTCTCGAGCAGTACTTC.

This clone has only one observation. This chain joins TRBV5-1 and TRBJ1-1; no definite D call. This CDR3 is 14 amino acids long. V dropped 5 bases and J dropped 1 base, with 12 bases sitting between them. Germline V gene data show CDR1 as SGHRS and CDR2 as YFSETQ. In DNA form, the CDR3 reads TGCGCCAGCAGACCCGATTGGGGGAACACTGAAGCTTTCTTT. Encoded protein: CASRPDWGNTEAFF.

V gene TRBV7-2 combines with J gene TRBJ2-1; TRBD1 might be the D (5 bases). V lost 5 bases to trimming and J lost 2 bases, with 19 bases between them. CDR1 is SGHTA, CDR2 FQGNSA, per germline. The CDR3 sequence is 17 residues long. In DNA form, the CDR3 reads TGTGCCAGCAGCCTAAAAGGTTCAGGGATTACCTACAATGAGCAGTTCTTC. Translated: CASSLKGSGITYNEQFF. Together with reference TRBV7-2 and TRBJ2-1, the CDR3 gives the full variable domain: GAGVSQSPSNKVTEKGKDVELRCDPISGHTALYWYRQSLGQGLEFLIYFQGNSAPDKSGLPSDRFSAERTGGSVSTLTIQRTQQEDSAVYLCASSLKGSGITYNEQFFGPGTRLTVL.

This sequence joins TRBV12-2 and TRBJ1-4. TRBV12-2 is listed as a pseudogene. The CDR3 is made up of 17 amino acids. The CDR3 is CASRFRRTRCRREKLFF. The CDR3 coding sequence is TGTGCAAGTCGCTTTCGACGGACCCGATGTCGAAGGGAAAAACTGTTTTTT.

V gene TRBV4-3 combines with J gene TRBJ2-7, with a weak D call TRBD2 (6 bases). V was pared by 0 bases and J by 0 bases, with 18 bases between. Germline CDR1 LGHNA, CDR2 YSLEER. The length of the CDR3 is 18 residues. As DNA, the CDR3 is TGCGCCAGCAGCCAAGATTCCTCGATAGCGGAACTCTCCTACGAGCAGTACTTC. Translation gives CASSQDSSIAELSYEQYF.

The chain joins TRBV10-1 to TRBJ2-1; a weak D match, TRBD2 (5 bases). The V gene's germline CDR1 is WNHNN and CDR2 SYGVQD (reference sequence). V lost 3 bases and J lost 3, with 9 bases in between. The CDR3 contains 14 residues. The CDR3 loop is CASSDRADYNEQFF. The CDR3 DNA reads TGCGCCAGCAGTGATAGAGCGGACTACAATGAGCAGTTCTTC.

The rearrangement uses TRBV28 and TRBJ2-7; D possibly corresponds to TRBD2 (6 bases). Germline V gene sequence: CDR1 MDHEN, CDR2 SYDVKM. Trimming left V 0 bases short and J 3 bases short, with 15 bases between. CDR3 length: 16 residues. The CDR3 is CASSLWPRVGGYEQYF. In DNA form, the CDR3 reads TGTGCCAGCAGTTTATGGCCAAGGGTCGGGGGCTACGAGCAGTACTTC.

The chain joins TRBV10-1 to TRBJ2-7; 7 bases are shared with TRBD1. The CDR3 loop spans 15 amino acids. CDR1 and CDR2 from the germline V gene are WNHNN and SYGVQD (reference sequence). J was trimmed by 9 bases and V by 3 bases; bases with no gene match: 14. The CDR3 DNA is TGCGCCAGCAGTGACCCGGGAACAGGGGTATTTGGGCAGTACTTC. Its protein is CASSDPGTGVFGQYF.